This record concerns one T cell receptor (beta chain) sequence. What it binds is not known. TCRdb re-analysed the RT-PCR reads in MiXCR, keeping a single row per CDR3 protein. The sample includes more than 500,000 distinct CDR3 sequences, around 10% of them seen just once. The record originates from a study of response to subunit inactivated influenza vaccine. General study points: The authors offered the suggestion that each seasonal influenza vaccination recruits few new T cells.

Trimming took off 3 bases at V and 2 bases at J, with 14 bases between the two ends. This CDR3 contains 15 residues. CDR1 is SGHRS, CDR2 YFSETQ, per germline. These same data were also listed under a study on T cells expressing NK-cell markers. That work states: In generating TCR beta cDNA, 5'RACE template switching with UMIs was used. Obtained from sorted CD3+CD56+NKG2C+, CD3+CD56+NKG2C- and CD3+CD56-NKG2C+ T cells were the TCR beta repertoires. Seven HCMV-seropositive donors and one seronegative donor made up the eight sequenced donors. The authors restricted sorting to alpha-beta TCR T cells with an anti-gamma-delta TCR antibody in several experiments.

This receptor was taken from a man over 45 who received an inactivated influenza vaccine. The gene calls are TRBV5-1 and TRBJ2-5; possibly TRBD1 for D (6 bases). Sequenced here: PBMCs from blood, sampled on the day of vaccination. The CDR3, as DNA: TGCGCCAGCAGCTCCCAGGGGCCTAAGCAAGAGACCCAGTACTTC. Its translation is CASSSQGPKQETQYF.